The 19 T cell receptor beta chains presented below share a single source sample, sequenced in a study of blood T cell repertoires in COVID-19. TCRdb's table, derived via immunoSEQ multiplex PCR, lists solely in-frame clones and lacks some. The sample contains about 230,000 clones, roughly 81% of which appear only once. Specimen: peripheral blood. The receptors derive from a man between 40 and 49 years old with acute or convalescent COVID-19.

The CDR3 sequence: CASSFTLYDDYTF. As DNA, the CDR3 is TGTGCCAGCAGTTTCACTCTCTACGATGACTACACCTTC. The chain recombines TRBV12-3 or TRBV12-4 with TRBJ1-2; D is unresolved. V lost 3 bases and J lost 10, with 15 bases in between. The CDR3 extends over 13 amino acids.

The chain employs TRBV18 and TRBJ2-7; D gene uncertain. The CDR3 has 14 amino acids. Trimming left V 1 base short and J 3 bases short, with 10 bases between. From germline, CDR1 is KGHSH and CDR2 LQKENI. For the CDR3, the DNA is TGTGCCAGCTCACCACGGCCAGATTTCTACGAGCAGTACTTC. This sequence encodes CASSPRPDFYEQYF. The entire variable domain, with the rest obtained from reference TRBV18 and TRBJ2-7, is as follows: NAGVMQNPRHLVRRRGQEARLRCSPMKGHSHVYWYRQLPEEGLKFMVYLQKENIIDESGMPKERFSAEFPKEGPSILRIQQVVRGDSAAYFCASSPRPDFYEQYFGPGTRLTVT.

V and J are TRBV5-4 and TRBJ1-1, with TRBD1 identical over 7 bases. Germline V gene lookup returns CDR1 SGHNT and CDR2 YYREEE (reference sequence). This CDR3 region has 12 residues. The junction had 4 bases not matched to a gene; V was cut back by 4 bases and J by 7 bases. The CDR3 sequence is CASSNTGVEAFF. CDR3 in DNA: TGTGCCAGCAGCAACACAGGGGTTGAAGCTTTCTTT.

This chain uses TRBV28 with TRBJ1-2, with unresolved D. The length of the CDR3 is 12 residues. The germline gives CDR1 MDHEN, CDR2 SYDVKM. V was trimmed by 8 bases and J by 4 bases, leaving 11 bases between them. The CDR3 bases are TGTGCCAGCGGAATGAGAGGCTATGGCTACACCTTC. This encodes CASGMRGYGYTF.

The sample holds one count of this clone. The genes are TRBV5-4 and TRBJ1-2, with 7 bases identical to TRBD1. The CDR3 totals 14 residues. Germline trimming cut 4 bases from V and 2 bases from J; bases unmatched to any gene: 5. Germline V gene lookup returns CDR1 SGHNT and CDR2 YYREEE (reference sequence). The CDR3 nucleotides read TGTGCCAGCAGCAAAGGGACAGAGAACTATGGCTACACCTTC. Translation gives CASSKGTENYGYTF.

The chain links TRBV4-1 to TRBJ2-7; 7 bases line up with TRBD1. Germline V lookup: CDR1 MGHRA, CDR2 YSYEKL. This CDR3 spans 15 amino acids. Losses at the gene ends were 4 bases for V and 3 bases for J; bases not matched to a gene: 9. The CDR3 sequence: CASSPDRTGGYEQYF. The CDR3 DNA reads TGCGCCAGCAGCCCCGATAGGACAGGAGGCTACGAGCAGTACTTC.

CDR3 DNA: TGTGCCAGCAGTCGATCCGGGGGGGCTGGAGATACGCAGTATTTT. Amino acid sequence: CASSRSGGAGDTQYF. The chain is built from TRBV2 and TRBJ2-3; 8 nucleotides match TRBD2. V trimming: 5 bases; J trimming: 5 bases; junction bases outside the gene matches: 9. The CDR3 length is 15 residues. Germline values: CDR1 SNHLY, CDR2 FYNNEI.

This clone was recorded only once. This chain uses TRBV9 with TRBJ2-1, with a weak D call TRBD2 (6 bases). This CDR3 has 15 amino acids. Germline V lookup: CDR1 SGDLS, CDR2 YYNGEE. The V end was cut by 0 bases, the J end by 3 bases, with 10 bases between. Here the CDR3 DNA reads TGTGCCAGCAGCGTAGAGGGACTCAGCTACAATGAGCAGTTCTTC. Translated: CASSVEGLSYNEQFF.

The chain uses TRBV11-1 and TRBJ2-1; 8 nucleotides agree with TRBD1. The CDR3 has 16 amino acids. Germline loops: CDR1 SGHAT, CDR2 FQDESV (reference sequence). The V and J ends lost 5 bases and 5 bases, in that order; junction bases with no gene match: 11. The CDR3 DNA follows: TGTGCCAGCAGCCCCTTGGGGCAGGGGGCCAACAATGAGCAGTTCTTC. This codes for CASSPLGQGANNEQFF.

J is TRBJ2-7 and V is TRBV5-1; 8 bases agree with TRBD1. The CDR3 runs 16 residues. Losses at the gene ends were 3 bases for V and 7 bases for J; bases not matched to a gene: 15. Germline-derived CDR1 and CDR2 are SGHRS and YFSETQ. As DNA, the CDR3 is TGCGCCAGCAGCTCGGCGGCCCAGGGGGCTTTGGGGGAGCAGTACTTC. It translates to CASSSAAQGALGEQYF.

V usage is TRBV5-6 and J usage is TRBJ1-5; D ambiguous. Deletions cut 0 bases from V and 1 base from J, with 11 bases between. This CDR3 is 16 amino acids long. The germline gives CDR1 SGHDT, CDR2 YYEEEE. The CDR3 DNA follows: TGTGCCAGCAGCTTGGGTCATGGCAAGAGCAATCAGCCCCAGCATTTT. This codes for CASSLGHGKSNQPQHF. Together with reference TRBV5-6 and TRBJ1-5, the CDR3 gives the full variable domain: DAGVTQSPTHLIKTRGQQVTLRCSPKSGHDTVSWYQQALGQGPQFIFQYYEEEERQRGNFPDRFSGHQFPNYSSELNVNALLLGDSALYLCASSLGHGKSNQPQHFGDGTRLSIL.

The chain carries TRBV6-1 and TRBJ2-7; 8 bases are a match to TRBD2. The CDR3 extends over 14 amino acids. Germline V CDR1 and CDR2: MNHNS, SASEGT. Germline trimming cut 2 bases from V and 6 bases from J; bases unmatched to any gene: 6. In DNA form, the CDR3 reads TGTGCCAGCAGTGAACCCGGGACTAGACGCGAGCAGTACTTC. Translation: CASSEPGTRREQYF.

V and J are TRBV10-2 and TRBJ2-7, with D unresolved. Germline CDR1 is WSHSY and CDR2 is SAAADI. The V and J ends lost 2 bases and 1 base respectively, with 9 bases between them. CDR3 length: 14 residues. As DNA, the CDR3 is TGCGCCAGCAGTGAGCAAAGCCGTTCCTACGAGCAGTACTTC. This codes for CASSEQSRSYEQYF.

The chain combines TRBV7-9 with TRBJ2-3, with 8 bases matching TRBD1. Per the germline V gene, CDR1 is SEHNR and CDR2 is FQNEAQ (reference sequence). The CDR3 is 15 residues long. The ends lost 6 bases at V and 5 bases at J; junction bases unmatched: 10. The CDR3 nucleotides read TGTGCCAGCAGTCCGGACAGGGATATTGGAGATACGCAGTATTTT. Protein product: CASSPDRDIGDTQYF.

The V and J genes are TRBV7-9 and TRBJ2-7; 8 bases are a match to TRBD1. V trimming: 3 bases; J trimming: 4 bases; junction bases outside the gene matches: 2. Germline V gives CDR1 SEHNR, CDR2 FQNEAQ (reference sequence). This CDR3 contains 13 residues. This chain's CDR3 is CASSFGTGYEQYF. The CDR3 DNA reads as TGTGCCAGCAGCTTCGGGACAGGTTACGAGCAGTACTTC.

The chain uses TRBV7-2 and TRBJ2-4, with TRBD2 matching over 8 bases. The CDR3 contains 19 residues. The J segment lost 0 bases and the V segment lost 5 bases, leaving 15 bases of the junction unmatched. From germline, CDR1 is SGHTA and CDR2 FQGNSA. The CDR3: CASSARLGGGSLAKNIQYF. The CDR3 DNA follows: TGTGCCAGCAGCGCAAGACTTGGCGGGGGGTCCCTAGCCAAAAACATTCAGTACTTC.

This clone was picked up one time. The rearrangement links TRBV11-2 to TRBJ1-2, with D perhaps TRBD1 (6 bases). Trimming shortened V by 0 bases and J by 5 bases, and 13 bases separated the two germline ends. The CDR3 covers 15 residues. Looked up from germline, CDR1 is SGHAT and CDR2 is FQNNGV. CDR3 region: CASSLDRGAGYGYTF. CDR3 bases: TGTGCCAGCAGCTTAGACAGGGGCGCTGGGTATGGCTACACCTTC.

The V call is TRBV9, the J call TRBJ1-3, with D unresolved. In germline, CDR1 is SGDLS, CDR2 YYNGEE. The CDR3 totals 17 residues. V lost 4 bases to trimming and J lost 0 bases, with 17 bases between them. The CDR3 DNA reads TGTGCCAGCAGCCCCCATCTAGATCGGGACTCTGGAAACACCATATATTTT. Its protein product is CASSPHLDRDSGNTIYF.

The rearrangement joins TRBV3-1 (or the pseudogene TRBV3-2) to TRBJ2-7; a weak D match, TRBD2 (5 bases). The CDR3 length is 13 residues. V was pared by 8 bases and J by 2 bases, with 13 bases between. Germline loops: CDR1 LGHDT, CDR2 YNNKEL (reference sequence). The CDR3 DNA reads TGTGCCAGCTCTCGGGGTCCCGCCTACGAGCAGTACTTC. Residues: CASSRGPAYEQYF.